This T cell receptor beta chain was recorded in a study of blood T cell repertoires in COVID-19. Study-wide context: Sources were T cells, B-cell-depleted T cells, or PBMCs; the material itself was cDNA or gDNA.

Original processing methods: Estimation of nucleated cell counts relied on the amplification of reference gene primers. Sequenced by immunoSEQ multiplex PCR; TCRdb stores in-frame clones only, minus some. For V, J and clone size, that table is used; D and trimming come from the DNA. The sample consists of around 150,000 clones, around 80% of them appearing once. The germline CDR1 and CDR2 sequences are LGHDT and YNNKEL (reference sequence). V lost 4 bases and J lost 5, with 18 bases in between. The CDR3 consists of 16 residues. The TCR sequence derives from a woman between 45 and 65 years old in a cohort sampled during active or convalescent COVID-19. This sequence joins TRBV3-1 (or the pseudogene TRBV3-2) and TRBJ1-3; D is unclear. Sequenced input: peripheral blood. CDR3 in amino acids: CASSLGSPGERNTIYF. The DNA of the CDR3 is TGTGCCAGCAGCCTCGGGAGTCCCGGCGAGCGAAACACCATATATTTT.